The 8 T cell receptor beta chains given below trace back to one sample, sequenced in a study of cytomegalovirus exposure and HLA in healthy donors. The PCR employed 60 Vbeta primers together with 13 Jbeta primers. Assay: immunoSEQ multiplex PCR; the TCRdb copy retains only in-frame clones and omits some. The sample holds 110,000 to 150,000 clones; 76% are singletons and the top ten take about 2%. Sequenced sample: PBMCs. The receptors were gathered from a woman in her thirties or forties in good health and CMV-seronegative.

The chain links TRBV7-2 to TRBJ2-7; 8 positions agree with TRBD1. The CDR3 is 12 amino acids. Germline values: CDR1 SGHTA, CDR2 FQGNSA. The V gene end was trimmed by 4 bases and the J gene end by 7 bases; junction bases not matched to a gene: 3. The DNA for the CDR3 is TGTGCCAGCAGCTCGGACAGGGAGGAGCAGTACTTC. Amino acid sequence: CASSSDREEQYF.

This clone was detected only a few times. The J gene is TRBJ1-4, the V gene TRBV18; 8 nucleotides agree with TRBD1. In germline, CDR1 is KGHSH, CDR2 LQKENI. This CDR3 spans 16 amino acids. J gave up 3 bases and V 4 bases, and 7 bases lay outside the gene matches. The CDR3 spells CASSLQMTGANEKLFF. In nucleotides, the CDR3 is TGTGCCAGCTCACTACAGATGACAGGGGCTAATGAAAAACTGTTTTTT.

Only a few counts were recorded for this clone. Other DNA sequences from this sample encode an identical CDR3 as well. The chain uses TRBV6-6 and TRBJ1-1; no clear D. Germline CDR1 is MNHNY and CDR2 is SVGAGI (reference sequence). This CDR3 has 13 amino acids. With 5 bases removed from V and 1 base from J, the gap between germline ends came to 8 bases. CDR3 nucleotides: TGTGCCAGCAGTCCCACTGAGAACACTGAAGCTTTCTTT. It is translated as CASSPTENTEAFF.

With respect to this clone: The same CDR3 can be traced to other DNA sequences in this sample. In DNA form, the CDR3 reads TGTGCCAGCAGTTACATCCGGCAGGGCGCAGAAGCTTTCTTT. Residues: CASSYIRQGAEAFF. This chain uses TRBV6-5 with TRBJ1-1; D is possibly TRBD1 (5 bases). Germline lookup yields CDR1 MNHEY and CDR2 SVGAGI. V lost 2 bases and J 8 bases, leaving 15 bases between the germline ends. CDR3 size: 14 residues.

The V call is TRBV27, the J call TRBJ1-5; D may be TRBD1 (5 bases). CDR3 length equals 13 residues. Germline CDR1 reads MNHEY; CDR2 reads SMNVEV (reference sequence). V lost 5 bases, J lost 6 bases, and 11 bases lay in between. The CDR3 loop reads CASSTGALQPQHF. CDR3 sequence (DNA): TGTGCCAGCAGTACAGGTGCCCTTCAGCCCCAGCATTTT.

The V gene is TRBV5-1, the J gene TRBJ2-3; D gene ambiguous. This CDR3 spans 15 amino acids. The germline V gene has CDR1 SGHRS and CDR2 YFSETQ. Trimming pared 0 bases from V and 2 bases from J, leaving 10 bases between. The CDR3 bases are TGCGCCAGCAGCTTGGGGGCCTCTAACACAGATACGCAGTATTTT. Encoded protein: CASSLGASNTDTQYF.

The CDR3 sequence is CASSLSAGPAGLFF. In DNA, the CDR3 is TGTGCCAGCAGTTTATCAGCGGGGCCGGCGGGACTGTTTTTT. The rearrangement links TRBV27 to TRBJ1-4; D may be TRBD1 (5 bases). Germline V gives CDR1 MNHEY, CDR2 SMNVEV (reference sequence). Trimming cost V 0 bases and J 13 bases, with 15 bases left between them. The CDR3 length is 14 residues.

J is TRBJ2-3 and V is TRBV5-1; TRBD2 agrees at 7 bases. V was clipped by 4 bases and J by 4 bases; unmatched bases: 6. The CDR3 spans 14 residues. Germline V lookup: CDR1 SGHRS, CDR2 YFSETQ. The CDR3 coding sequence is TGCGCCAGCAGCGATATGACTAGCTCAGATACGCAGTATTTT. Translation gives CASSDMTSSDTQYF.